This TCR beta chain is drawn from a study of T cells after yellow fever vaccination. This clonotype has a handful of counts. TCRdb fed the 5' RACE reads into MiXCR, producing one record per CDR3 protein. Of about 260,000 distinct CDR3 sequences listed, 10% to 15% are singletons. The sample here was CD4+ T cells sorted from PBMCs, taken 45 days after the yellow fever booster vaccination. The receptor's source is a man aged 25 to 40 who received the YFV17D yellow fever vaccine.

The CDR3 bases are TGCAGTGCGCGCAGGAGTGAGGGCACCGGGGAGCTGTTTTTT. It codes for CSARRSEGTGELFF. J is TRBJ2-2 and V is TRBV20-1, with a possible D match to TRBD2 (5 bases). Trimming pared 6 bases from V and 4 bases from J, leaving 15 bases between. The CDR3 loop spans 14 amino acids. Germline V gene data show CDR1 as DFQATT and CDR2 as SNEGSKA (reference sequence).